These 2 T cell receptor beta chains were all obtained from the same sample, sequenced in a study of cytomegalovirus exposure and HLA in healthy donors (dated by TCRdb to about 2017). The receptor library was made with the immunoSEQ multiplex PCR assay. The multiplex PCR relied on a mix of 60 forward primers for TCR Vbeta segments and 13 reverse primers for TCR Jbeta segments. Here the immuneACCESS table is served through TCRdb, limited to in-frame sequences with V and J called. Missing clones are a known gap in these copies; in checked studies unresolved V genes cover under half, and the rest lacks a known reason. The sample table lists hundreds of thousands of clones, 55% to 75% of them with a count of one. The top ten clonotypes cover around 3% of the sample. The source material was PBMCs. Receptors originate from a man between 40 and 49 years old in good health and CMV-seropositive.

This chain connects TRBV7-8 to TRBJ1-5; 7 nucleotides line up with TRBD1. Trimming took 5 bases from V and 4 from J; bases not matched to a gene: 8. Germline V lookup: CDR1 SGHVS, CDR2 FQNEAQ. This CDR3 contains 15 residues. CDR3 in amino acids: CASSQTGTANQPQHF. DNA of the CDR3: TGTGCCAGCAGCCAGACAGGGACTGCAAATCAGCCCCAGCATTTT.

CDR3 nucleotides: TGTGCCAGCAGCCCCGGGACAGGGGACTACGAGCAGTACTTC. Its protein is CASSPGTGDYEQYF. The chain is built from TRBV5-4 and TRBJ2-7; 10 bases map to TRBD1. The trim removed 4 bases at V and 3 bases at J, leaving 4 bases unmatched. The CDR3 sequence is 14 residues long. CDR1 is SGHNT and CDR2 is YYREEE in the germline V gene (reference sequence).